This passage covers 5 T cell receptor beta chains from one sample sequenced in a study of T cell changes during pregnancy in multiple sclerosis. The data were produced by immunoSEQ multiplex PCR, yet TCRdb's version contains in-frame clones alone and is incomplete. The repertoire holds around 100,000 clones, with roughly 90% as singletons. The material sequenced was peripheral blood, taken after pregnancy. The receptors derive from a female donor with multiple sclerosis, enrolled in a pregnancy study.

This clone was picked up a small number of times. V and J are TRBV6-1 and TRBJ2-1; tentatively, D is TRBD1 (5 bases). The germline V gene has CDR1 MNHNS and CDR2 SASEGT. V lost 0 bases and J 5 bases, leaving 8 bases between the germline ends. There are 14 residues in the CDR3. The CDR3 DNA reads TGTGCCAGCAGTGAAGCCCACAGGCACAATGAGCAGTTCTTC. Its translation: CASSEAHRHNEQFF.

J is TRBJ2-2 and V is TRBV6-6; tentative D call: TRBD2 (6 bases). Trimming cost V 2 bases and J 5 bases, with 15 bases left between them. Looked up from germline, CDR1 is MNHNY and CDR2 is SVGAGI (reference sequence). The CDR3 has 16 amino acids. The CDR3 DNA reads TGTGCCAGCAGTTACCCGAACATGGGGGGAACCGGGGAGCTGTTTTTT. Residues: CASSYPNMGGTGELFF.

The chain recombines TRBV5-6 with TRBJ2-7; 11 bases align to TRBD2. V gave up 0 bases and J gave up 1 base; unmatched junction bases: 3. The CDR3 totals 16 residues. Germline-derived CDR1 and CDR2 are SGHDT and YYEEEE. In DNA form, the CDR3 reads TGTGCCAGCAGCTTGGCCGGGACTAGCGGATCCTACGAGCAGTACTTC. Translated, it gives CASSLAGTSGSYEQYF.

The chain links TRBV18 to TRBJ1-5, with D perhaps matching TRBD1 (5 bases). The CDR3 spans 15 residues. The germline gives CDR1 KGHSH, CDR2 LQKENI. V shed 1 base and J shed 4 bases, with 11 bases lying between them. The CDR3 protein is CASSPLPQGNQPQHF. The CDR3 coding sequence is TGTGCCAGCTCACCACTGCCCCAGGGAAATCAGCCCCAGCATTTT.

J is TRBJ2-7 and V is TRBV6-5, with 7 bases lining up with TRBD1. The CDR3 covers 15 residues. Trimming at V came to 6 bases and at J to 2 bases, leaving 10 bases not matched to a gene. Germline V CDR1 and CDR2: MNHEY, SVGAGI. In nucleotides, the CDR3 is TGTGCCAGCAGGTCTCGAGGGACAGCCCCCTACGAGCAGTACTTC. Amino acid sequence: CASRSRGTAPYEQYF.